A selection of T cell receptor beta chains follows, all from one sample in a study of shared clonotypes between healthy human individuals. The table came from immunoSEQ multiplex PCR; TCRdb's copy has only in-frame clones and leaves some out. The data contain more than 2 million clones, 85% to 95% of them singletons. Sequenced input: naive CD8+ T cells sorted from blood. These receptors all stem from a man between 18 and 29 years old in good health. CDR3s include the opening cysteine and the closing phenylalanine or tryptophan. A D gene is named only where the DNA matches it firmly. Rows give clone size only sometimes, using once, few, many, or a class for an expanded clone.

TRBD2,.,TRBJ2-3,TRBV5-4,17,CASSLGLAGGNTDTQYF,TGTGCCAGCAGCTTGGGACTAGCGGGAGGGAACACAGATACGCAGTATTTT
.,.,TRBJ1-3,TRBV5-1,15,CASSLDWEAGNTIYF,TGCGCCAGCAGCTTGGATTGGGAAGCCGGAAACACCATATATTTT
TRBD1,.,TRBJ1-2,TRBV7-9,16,CASSMGQGATNYGYTF,TGTGCCAGCAGCATGGGACAGGGGGCAACTAACTATGGCTACACCTTC
TRBD1,.,TRBJ2-2,TRBV4-3,17,CASSQDKGAVYTGELFF,TGCGCCAGCAGCCAAGATAAGGGGGCCGTGTACACCGGGGAGCTGTTTTTT
.,.,TRBJ1-4,TRBV30,12,CAWNDGDEKLFF,TGTGCCTGGAATGACGGCGATGAAAAACTGTTTTTT
TRBD1,.,TRBJ1-5,TRBV19,13,CASSTTGGQPQHF,TGTGCCAGTAGCACCACAGGGGGCCAGCCCCAGCATTTT
.,.,TRBJ2-7,TRBV28,13,CASSWENSHEQYF,TGTGCCAGCAGTTGGGAAAACAGCCACGAGCAGTACTTC
.,.,TRBJ2-1,TRBV9,15,CASSPFEGVGNEQFF,TGTGCCAGCAGCCCCTTCGAGGGCGTAGGAAATGAGCAGTTCTTC
.,.,TRBJ2-2,TRBV11-1,13,CASSLGGTGELFF,TGTGCCAGCAGCCTAGGGGGGACCGGGGAGCTGTTTTTT
.,.,TRBJ2-7,TRBV4-1,14,CASSRTGNTYEQYF,TGCGCCAGCAGCCGAACAGGAAATACCTACGAGCAGTACTTC
.,.,TRBJ1-1,TRBV2,13,CARMAVGSTEAFF,TGTGCCAGAATGGCGGTTGGTAGCACTGAAGCTTTCTTT
TRBD2,.,TRBJ2-1,TRBV6-5,16,CASSYSRLAGDNEQFF,TGTGCCAGCAGTTACTCAAGGCTAGCGGGAGACAATGAGCAGTTCTTC
.,.,TRBJ2-7,TRBV18,12,CASSWGPPEQYF,TGTGCCAGCTCATGGGGGCCACCCGAGCAGTACTTC
.,.,TRBJ2-7,TRBV6-6,14,CATGERDRTYEQYF,TGTGCCACCGGCGAGAGGGATCGGACCTACGAGCAGTACTTC
TRBD1,.,TRBJ1-5,TRBV7-9,14,CASSPDRGVQPQHF,TGTGCCAGCAGCCCCGACAGGGGGGTTCAGCCCCAGCATTTT
.,once,TRBJ2-1,TRBV28,13,CASSVTNRGEQFF,TGTGCCAGCAGCGTGACAAATAGGGGTGAGCAGTTCTTC
.,.,TRBJ1-6,TRBV12-5,13,CASGLAQYSPLHF,TGTGCTAGTGGTTTGGCTCAATACTCACCCCTCCACTTT
TRBD1,.,TRBJ2-3,TRBV5-1,16,CASSLVGGDHTDTQYF,TGCGCCAGCAGCTTGGTAGGGGGCGACCACACAGATACGCAGTATTTT
.,.,TRBJ1-6,TRBV4-1,13,CATRGGNESPLHF,TGCGCCACCCGCGGGGGAAACGAATCACCCCTCCACTTT
.,once,TRBJ2-3,TRBV27,16,CASSLGTELSTDTQYF,TGTGCCAGCAGTTTAGGGACGGAACTTAGCACAGATACGCAGTATTTT
.,.,TRBJ2-2,TRBV2,16,CASSDLAPENTGELFF,TGTGCCAGCAGTGATCTTGCCCCGGAGAACACCGGGGAGCTGTTTTTT
.,.,TRBJ2-1,TRBV10-3,17,CAISAPPSQASYNEQFF,TGTGCCATCAGTGCCCCTCCATCCCAGGCGTCTTACAATGAGCAGTTCTTC
.,.,TRBJ2-4,TRBV30,15,CAWSVMGLSKNIQYF,TGTGCCTGGAGTGTAATGGGGCTTTCAAAAAACATTCAGTACTTC
TRBD2,.,TRBJ2-3,TRBV14,16,CASSQVLAESLDTQYF,TGTGCCAGCAGCCAAGTACTAGCGGAGTCGCTAGATACGCAGTATTTT
.,.,TRBJ1-6,TRBV6-5,14,CASSYGRFNSPLHF,TGTGCCAGCAGTTACGGCAGGTTTAATTCACCCCTCCACTTT
.,.,TRBJ2-2,TRBV7-9,14,CASSSTENTGELFF,TGTGCCAGCAGCTCGACAGAGAACACCGGGGAGCTGTTTTTT
.,.,TRBJ1-3,TRBV4-3,16,CASSQDQSGAGNTIYF,TGCGCCAGCAGCCAAGATCAATCGGGGGCTGGAAACACCATATATTTT
.,.,TRBJ2-3,TRBV7-9,13,CAGSGAISDTQYF,TGTGCCGGCTCGGGGGCGATTTCAGATACGCAGTATTTT
TRBD1,.,TRBJ1-4,TRBV4-3,16,CASSRLTGVANEKLFF,TGCGCCAGCAGCCGCTTGACAGGGGTGGCTAATGAAAAACTGTTTTTT
TRBD1,.,TRBJ2-2,TRBV4-1,15,CASSQETGGTGELFF,TGCGCCAGCAGCCAAGAGACAGGGGGTACCGGGGAGCTGTTTTTT
.,.,TRBJ2-7,TRBV4-3,13,CASSQDKAYEQYF,TGCGCCAGCAGCCAAGATAAAGCCTACGAGCAGTACTTC
TRBD1,.,TRBJ2-7,TRBV7-8,13,CASSPDRAYEQYF,TGTGCCAGCAGCCCCGACAGGGCTTACGAGCAGTACTTC
.,.,TRBJ1-1,TRBV19,13,CASSIIAGAEAFF,TGTGCCAGTAGTATAATCGCAGGGGCTGAAGCTTTCTTT
.,.,TRBJ2-1,TRBV5-1,15,CASSLTGPSYNEQFF,TGCGCCAGCAGCTTGACGGGTCCCTCCTACAATGAGCAGTTCTTC
TRBD2,.,TRBJ2-7,TRBV6-1,16,CASSESRLAGAYEQYF,TGTGCCAGCAGTGAAAGCCGCCTAGCGGGAGCCTACGAGCAGTACTTC
.,once,TRBJ2-7,TRBV27,11,CASSAGGEQYF,TGTGCCAGCAGTGCCGGGGGCGAGCAGTACTTC
TRBD2,.,TRBJ2-1,TRBV5-4,17,CASSLGVLAGGYNEQFF,TGTGCCAGCAGCTTGGGAGTCCTAGCGGGAGGGTACAATGAGCAGTTCTTC
TRBD2,.,TRBJ2-7,TRBV27,14,CASRILAGEYEQYF,TGTGCCAGCAGAATACTAGCGGGAGAGTACGAGCAGTACTTC
TRBD2,.,TRBJ2-1,TRBV10-3,16,CAISSQLAGGYNEQFF,TGTGCCATCAGTTCACAGCTAGCGGGAGGGTACAATGAGCAGTTCTTC
.,.,TRBJ1-1,TRBV5-5,13,CASSLGGDTEAFF,TGTGCCAGCAGCTTGGGAGGGGACACTGAAGCTTTCTTT
TRBD2,.,TRBJ2-7,TRBV6-1,14,CASGGLAISYEQYF,TGTGCCAGCGGGGGACTAGCGATTTCCTACGAGCAGTACTTC
TRBD2,.,TRBJ2-5,TRBV13,15,CASSLGTSGKETQYF,TGTGCCAGCAGCCTAGGGACTAGCGGGAAGGAGACCCAGTACTTC
.,.,TRBJ1-2,TRBV25-1,14,CASSGPWGAHGYTF,TGTGCCAGCAGTGGGCCGTGGGGGGCCCATGGCTACACCTTC
.,.,TRBJ2-7,TRBV11-2,14,CASSFGDGFYEQYF,TGTGCCAGCAGCTTCGGGGACGGATTCTACGAGCAGTACTTC
TRBD2,.,TRBJ2-7,TRBV27,14,CASRAGLAGYEQYF,TGTGCCAGCAGAGCCGGACTAGCGGGATACGAGCAGTACTTC
.,.,TRBJ1-1,TRBV14,11,CASSHGGRAFF,TGTGCCAGCAGCCATGGGGGACGGGCTTTCTTT